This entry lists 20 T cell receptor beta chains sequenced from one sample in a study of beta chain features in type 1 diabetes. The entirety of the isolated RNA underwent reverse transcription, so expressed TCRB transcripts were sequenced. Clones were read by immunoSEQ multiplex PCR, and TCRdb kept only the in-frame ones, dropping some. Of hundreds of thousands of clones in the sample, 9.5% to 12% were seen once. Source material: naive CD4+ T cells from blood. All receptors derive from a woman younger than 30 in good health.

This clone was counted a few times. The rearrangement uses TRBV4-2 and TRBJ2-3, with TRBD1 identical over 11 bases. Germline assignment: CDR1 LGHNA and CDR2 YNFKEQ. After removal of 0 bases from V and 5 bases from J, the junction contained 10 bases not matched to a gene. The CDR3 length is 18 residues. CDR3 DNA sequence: TGTGCCAGCAGCCAAGATGGACAGGGGGCGAGAATTGGAGATACGCAGTATTTT. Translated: CASSQDGQGARIGDTQYF.

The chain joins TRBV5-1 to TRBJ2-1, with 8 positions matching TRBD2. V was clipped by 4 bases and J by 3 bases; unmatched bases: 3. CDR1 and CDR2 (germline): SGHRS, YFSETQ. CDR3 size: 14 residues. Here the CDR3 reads CASSREGSYNEQFF. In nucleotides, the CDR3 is TGCGCCAGCAGCCGGGAGGGTAGCTACAATGAGCAGTTCTTC. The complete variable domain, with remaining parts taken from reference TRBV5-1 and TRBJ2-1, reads KAGVTQTPRYLIKTRGQQVTLSCSPISGHRSVSWYQQTPGQGLQFLFEYFSETQRNKGNFPGRFSGRQFSNSRSEMNVSTLELGDSALYLCASSREGSYNEQFFGPGTRLTVL.

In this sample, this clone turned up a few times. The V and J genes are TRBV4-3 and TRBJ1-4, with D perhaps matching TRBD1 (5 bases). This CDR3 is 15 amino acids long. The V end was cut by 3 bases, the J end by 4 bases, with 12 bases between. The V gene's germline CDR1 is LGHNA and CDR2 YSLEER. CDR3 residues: CASSHRQQGNEKLFF. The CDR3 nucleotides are TGCGCCAGCAGCCATCGTCAGCAGGGTAATGAAAAACTGTTTTTT.

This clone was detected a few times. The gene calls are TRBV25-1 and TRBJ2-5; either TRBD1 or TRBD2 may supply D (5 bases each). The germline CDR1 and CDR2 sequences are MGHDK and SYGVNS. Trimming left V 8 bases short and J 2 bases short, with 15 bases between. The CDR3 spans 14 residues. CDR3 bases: TGTGCCAGCGGAGGTGCAGGGCAGCAAGAGACCCAGTACTTC. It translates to CASGGAGQQETQYF.

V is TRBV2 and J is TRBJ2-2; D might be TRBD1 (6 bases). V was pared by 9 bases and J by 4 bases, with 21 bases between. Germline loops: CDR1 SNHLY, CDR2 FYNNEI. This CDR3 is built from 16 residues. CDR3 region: CARGTSSRVATGELFF. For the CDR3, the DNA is TGTGCCAGAGGGACAAGCTCTCGAGTGGCCACCGGGGAGCTGTTTTTT.

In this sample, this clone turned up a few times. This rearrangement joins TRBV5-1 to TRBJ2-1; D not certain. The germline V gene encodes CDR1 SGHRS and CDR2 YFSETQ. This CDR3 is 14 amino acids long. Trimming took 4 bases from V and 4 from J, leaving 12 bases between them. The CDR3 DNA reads TGCGCCAGCAGCCATGGACCAAGTTACAATGAGCAGTTCTTC. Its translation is CASSHGPSYNEQFF.

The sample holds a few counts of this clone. In DNA, the CDR3 is TGCAGCGTTGAAGCAGGGGCAGCGTATGTCCGCCCCTCTGGGGCCAACGTCCTGACTTTC. Translated, it gives CSVEAGAAYVRPSGANVLTF. V and J are TRBV29-1 and TRBJ2-6, with D possibly matching TRBD1 (6 bases). Looked up from germline, CDR1 is SQVTM and CDR2 is ANQGSEA. V lost 1 base to trimming and J lost 0 bases, with 22 bases between them. The CDR3 is made up of 20 amino acids.

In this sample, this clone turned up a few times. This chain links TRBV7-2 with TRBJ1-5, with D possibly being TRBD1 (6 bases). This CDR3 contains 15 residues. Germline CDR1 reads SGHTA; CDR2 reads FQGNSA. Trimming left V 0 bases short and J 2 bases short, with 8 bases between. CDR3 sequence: CASSLAGGGNQPQHF. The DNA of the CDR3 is TGTGCCAGCAGCTTAGCAGGGGGAGGCAATCAGCCCCAGCATTTT.

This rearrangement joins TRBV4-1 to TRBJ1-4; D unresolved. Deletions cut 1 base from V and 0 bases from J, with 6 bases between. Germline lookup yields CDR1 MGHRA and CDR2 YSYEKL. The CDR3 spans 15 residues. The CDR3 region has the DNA TGCGCCAGCAGCCAAGGAACCGCAACTAATGAAAAACTGTTTTTT. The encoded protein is CASSQGTATNEKLFF.

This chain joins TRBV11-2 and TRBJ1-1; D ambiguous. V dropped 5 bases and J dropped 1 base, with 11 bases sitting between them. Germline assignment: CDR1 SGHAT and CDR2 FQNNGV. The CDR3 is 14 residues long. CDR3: CASSTWVGNTEAFF. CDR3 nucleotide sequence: TGTGCCAGCAGCACTTGGGTGGGGAACACTGAAGCTTTCTTT.

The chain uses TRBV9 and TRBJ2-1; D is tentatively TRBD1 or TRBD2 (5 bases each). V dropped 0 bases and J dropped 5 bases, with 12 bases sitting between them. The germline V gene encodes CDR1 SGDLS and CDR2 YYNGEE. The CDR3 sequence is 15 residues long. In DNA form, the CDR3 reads TGTGCCAGCAGCGTAGCGCAGGGACGTAACAATGAGCAGTTCTTC. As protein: CASSVAQGRNNEQFF.

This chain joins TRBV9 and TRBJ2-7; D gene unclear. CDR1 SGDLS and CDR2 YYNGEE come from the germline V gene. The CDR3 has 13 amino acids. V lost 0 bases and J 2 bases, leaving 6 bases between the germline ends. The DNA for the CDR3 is TGTGCCAGCAGCGTAGGAGTTACCTACGAGCAGTACTTC. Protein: CASSVGVTYEQYF.

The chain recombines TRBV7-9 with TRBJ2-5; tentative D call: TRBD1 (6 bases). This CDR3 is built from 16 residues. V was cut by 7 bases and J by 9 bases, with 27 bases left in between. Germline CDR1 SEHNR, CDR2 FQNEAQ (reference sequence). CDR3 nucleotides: TGTGCCAGCATCCCAACAGGGTTGAGTAACCGAGGACCCCAGTACTTC. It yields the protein CASIPTGLSNRGPQYF.

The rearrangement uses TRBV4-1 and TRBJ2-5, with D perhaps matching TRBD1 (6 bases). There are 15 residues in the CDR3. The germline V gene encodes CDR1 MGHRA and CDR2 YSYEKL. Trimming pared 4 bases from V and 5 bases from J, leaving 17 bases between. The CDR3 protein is CASSPISGALETQYF. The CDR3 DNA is TGCGCCAGCAGCCCAATTTCAGGGGCTTTGGAGACCCAGTACTTC.

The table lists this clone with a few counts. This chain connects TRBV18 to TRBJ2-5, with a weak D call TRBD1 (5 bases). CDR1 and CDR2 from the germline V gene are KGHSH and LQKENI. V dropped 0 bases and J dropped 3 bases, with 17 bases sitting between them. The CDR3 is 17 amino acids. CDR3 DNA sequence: TGTGCCAGCTCACCACCGTGGGGCAGTGGGCAGAAAGAGACCCAGTACTTC. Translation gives CASSPPWGSGQKETQYF.

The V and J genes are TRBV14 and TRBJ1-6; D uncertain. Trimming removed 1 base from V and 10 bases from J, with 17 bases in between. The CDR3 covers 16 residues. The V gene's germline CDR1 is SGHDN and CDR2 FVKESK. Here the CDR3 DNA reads TGTGCCAGCAGCCAAGGAACGGTTCTTAGTGGGTCACCCCTCCACTTT. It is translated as CASSQGTVLSGSPLHF.

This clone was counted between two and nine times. The DNA of the CDR3 is TGTGCCAGCAGTTTAGCGGGGGCCTACAATGAGCAGTTCTTC. This encodes CASSLAGAYNEQFF. This chain connects TRBV27 to TRBJ2-1; TRBD2 matches at 7 bases. Germline CDR1 is MNHEY and CDR2 is SMNVEV (reference sequence). The CDR3 totals 14 residues. The junction had 0 bases not matched to a gene; V was cut back by 2 bases and J by 2 bases.

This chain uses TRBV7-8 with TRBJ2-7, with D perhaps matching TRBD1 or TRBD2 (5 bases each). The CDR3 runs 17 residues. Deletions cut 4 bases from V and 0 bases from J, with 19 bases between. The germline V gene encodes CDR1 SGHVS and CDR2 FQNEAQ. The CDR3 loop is CASSYPNRDGHSYEQYV. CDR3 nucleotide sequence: TGTGCCAGCAGCTACCCAAACCGGGACGGTCACTCCTACGAGCAGTACGTC.

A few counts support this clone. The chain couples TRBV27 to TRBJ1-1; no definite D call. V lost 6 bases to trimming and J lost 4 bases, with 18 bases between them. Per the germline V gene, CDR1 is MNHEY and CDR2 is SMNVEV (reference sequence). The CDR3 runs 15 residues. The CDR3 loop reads CASSPGRELRTEAFF. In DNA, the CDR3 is TGTGCCAGCAGCCCCGGGCGGGAGCTGCGCACTGAAGCTTTCTTT.

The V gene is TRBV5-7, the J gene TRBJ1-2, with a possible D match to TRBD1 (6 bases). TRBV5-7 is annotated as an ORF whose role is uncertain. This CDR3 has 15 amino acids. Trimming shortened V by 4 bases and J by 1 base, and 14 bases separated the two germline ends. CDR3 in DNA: TGTGCCAGCAGCATCCGGGACACCCTTAACTATGGCTACACCTTC. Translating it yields CASSIRDTLNYGYTF.